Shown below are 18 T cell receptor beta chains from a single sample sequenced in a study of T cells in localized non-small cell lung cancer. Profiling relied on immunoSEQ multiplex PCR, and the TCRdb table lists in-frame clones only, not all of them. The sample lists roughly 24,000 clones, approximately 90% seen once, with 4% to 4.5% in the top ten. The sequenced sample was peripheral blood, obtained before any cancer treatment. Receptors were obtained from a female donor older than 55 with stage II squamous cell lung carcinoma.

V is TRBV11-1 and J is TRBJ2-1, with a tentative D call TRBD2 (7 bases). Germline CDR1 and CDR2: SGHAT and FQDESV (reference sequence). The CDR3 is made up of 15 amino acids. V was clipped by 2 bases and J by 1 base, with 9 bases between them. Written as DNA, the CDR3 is TGTGCCAGCAGCTTAAGGGGGGGTTCCTACAATGAGCAGTTCTTC. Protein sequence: CASSLRGGSYNEQFF.

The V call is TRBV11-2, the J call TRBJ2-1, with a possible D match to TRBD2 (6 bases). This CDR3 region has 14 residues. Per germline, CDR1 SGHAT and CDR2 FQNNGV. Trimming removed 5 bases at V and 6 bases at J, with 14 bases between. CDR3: CASSHTTRINEQFF. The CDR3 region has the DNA TGTGCCAGCAGCCACACGACTAGAATCAATGAGCAGTTCTTC.

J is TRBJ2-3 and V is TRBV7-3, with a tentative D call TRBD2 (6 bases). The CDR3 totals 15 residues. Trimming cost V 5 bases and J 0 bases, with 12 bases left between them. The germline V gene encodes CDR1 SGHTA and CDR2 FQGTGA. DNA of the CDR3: TGTGCCAGCAGCCCAGGGCGGGGAAGCACAGATACGCAGTATTTT. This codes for CASSPGRGSTDTQYF.

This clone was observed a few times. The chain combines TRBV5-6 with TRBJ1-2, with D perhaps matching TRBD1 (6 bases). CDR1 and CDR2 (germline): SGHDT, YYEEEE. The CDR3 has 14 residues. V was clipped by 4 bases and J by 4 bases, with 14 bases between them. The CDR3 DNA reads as TGTGCCAGCAGCGGGTGGGGACACAGCTATGGCTACACCTTC. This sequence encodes CASSGWGHSYGYTF.

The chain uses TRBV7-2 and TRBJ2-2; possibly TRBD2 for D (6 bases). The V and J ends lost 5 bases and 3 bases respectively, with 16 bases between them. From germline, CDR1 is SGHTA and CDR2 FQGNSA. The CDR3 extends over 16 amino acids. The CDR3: CASSTRWGVDTGELFF. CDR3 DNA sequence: TGTGCCAGCAGCACAAGGTGGGGGGTCGACACCGGGGAGCTGTTTTTT. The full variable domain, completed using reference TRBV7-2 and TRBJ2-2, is GAGVSQSPSNKVTEKGKDVELRCDPISGHTALYWYRQSLGQGLEFLIYFQGNSAPDKSGLPSDRFSAERTGGSVSTLTIQRTQQEDSAVYLCASSTRWGVDTGELFFGEGSRLTVL.

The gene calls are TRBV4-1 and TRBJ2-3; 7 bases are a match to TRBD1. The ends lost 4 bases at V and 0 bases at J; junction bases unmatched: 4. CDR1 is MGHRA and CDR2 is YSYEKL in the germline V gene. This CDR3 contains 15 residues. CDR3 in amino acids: CASSPDRASTDTQYF. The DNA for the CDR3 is TGCGCCAGCAGCCCCGACAGGGCTAGCACAGATACGCAGTATTTT.

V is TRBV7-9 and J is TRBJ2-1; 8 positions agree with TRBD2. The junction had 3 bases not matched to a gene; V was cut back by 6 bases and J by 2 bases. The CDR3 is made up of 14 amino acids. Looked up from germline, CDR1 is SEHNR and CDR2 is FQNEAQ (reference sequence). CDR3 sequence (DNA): TGTGCCAGCAGTGGAGCGGGGGCCTACAATGAGCAGTTCTTC. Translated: CASSGAGAYNEQFF.

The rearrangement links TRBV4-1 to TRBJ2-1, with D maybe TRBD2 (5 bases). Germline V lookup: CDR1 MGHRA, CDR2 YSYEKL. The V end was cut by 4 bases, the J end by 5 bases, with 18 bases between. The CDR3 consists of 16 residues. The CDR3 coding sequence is TGCGCCAGCAGCCTTAGCTTAGGCGGGCTGAACAATGAGCAGTTCTTC. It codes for CASSLSLGGLNNEQFF.

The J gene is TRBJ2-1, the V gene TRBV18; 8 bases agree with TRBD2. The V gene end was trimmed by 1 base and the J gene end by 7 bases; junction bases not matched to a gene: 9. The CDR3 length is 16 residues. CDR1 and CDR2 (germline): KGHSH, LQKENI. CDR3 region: CASSPLGRGAKNEQFF. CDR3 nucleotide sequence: TGTGCCAGCTCACCACTAGGGCGGGGGGCCAAGAATGAGCAGTTCTTC.

CDR3 region: CSVTGTSGKTDTQYF. The DNA of the CDR3 is TGCAGCGTAACCGGGACTAGCGGGAAAACAGATACGCAGTATTTT. V and J are TRBV29-1 and TRBJ2-3; TRBD2 matches 13 bases. The CDR3 runs 15 residues. Germline V lookup: CDR1 SQVTM, CDR2 ANQGSEA. After removal of 6 bases from V and 3 bases from J, the junction contained 6 bases not matched to a gene.

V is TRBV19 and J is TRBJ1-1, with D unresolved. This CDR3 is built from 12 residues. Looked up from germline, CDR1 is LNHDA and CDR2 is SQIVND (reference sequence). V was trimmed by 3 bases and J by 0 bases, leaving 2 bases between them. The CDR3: CASSMLNTEAFF. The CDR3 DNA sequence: TGTGCCAGTAGTATGTTGAACACTGAAGCTTTCTTT.

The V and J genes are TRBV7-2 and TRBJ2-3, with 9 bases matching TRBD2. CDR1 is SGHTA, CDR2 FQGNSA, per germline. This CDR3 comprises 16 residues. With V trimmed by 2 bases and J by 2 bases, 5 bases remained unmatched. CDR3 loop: CASSLWLAGLTDTQYF. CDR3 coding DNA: TGTGCCAGCAGCTTATGGCTAGCGGGACTCACAGATACGCAGTATTTT. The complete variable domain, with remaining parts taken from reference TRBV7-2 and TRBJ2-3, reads GAGVSQSPSNKVTEKGKDVELRCDPISGHTALYWYRQSLGQGLEFLIYFQGNSAPDKSGLPSDRFSAERTGGSVSTLTIQRTQQEDSAVYLCASSLWLAGLTDTQYFGPGTRLTVL.

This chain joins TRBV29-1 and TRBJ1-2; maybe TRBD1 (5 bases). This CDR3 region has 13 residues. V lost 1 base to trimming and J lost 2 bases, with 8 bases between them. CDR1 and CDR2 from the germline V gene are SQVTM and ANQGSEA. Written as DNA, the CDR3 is TGCAGCGTTGAAGGGGACCGGAACTATGGCTACACCTTC. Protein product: CSVEGDRNYGYTF.

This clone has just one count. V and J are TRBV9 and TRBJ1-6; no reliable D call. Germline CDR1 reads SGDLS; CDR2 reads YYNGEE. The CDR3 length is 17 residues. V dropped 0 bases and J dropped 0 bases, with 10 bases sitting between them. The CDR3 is CASSVGMARSYNSPLHF. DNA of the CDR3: TGTGCCAGCAGCGTAGGAATGGCTCGCTCCTATAATTCACCCCTCCACTTT.

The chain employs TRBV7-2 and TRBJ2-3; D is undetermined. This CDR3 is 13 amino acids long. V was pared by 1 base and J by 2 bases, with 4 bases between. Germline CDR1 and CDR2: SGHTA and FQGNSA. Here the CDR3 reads CASSLDNTDTQYF. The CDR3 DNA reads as TGTGCCAGCAGCTTAGACAACACAGATACGCAGTATTTT. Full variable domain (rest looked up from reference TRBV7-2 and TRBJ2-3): GAGVSQSPSNKVTEKGKDVELRCDPISGHTALYWYRQSLGQGLEFLIYFQGNSAPDKSGLPSDRFSAERTGGSVSTLTIQRTQQEDSAVYLCASSLDNTDTQYFGPGTRLTVL.

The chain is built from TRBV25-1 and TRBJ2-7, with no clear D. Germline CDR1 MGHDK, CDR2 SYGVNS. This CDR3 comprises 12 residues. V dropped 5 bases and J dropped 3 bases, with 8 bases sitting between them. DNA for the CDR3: TGTGCCAGCAGTTTCCTCAGCTACGAGCAGTACTTC. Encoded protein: CASSFLSYEQYF.

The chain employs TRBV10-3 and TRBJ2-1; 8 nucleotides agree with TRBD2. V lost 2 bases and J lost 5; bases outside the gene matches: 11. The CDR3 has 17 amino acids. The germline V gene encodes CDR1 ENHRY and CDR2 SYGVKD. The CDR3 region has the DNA TGTGCCATCAGTGAGCCCATAGGTGCGGGGGGAAACAATGAGCAGTTCTTC. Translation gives CAISEPIGAGGNNEQFF.

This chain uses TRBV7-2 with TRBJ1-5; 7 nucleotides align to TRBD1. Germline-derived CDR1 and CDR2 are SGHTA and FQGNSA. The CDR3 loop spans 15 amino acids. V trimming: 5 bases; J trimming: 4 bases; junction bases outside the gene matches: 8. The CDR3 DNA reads TGTGCCAGCAGCCTCCAGGGACAGACGAATCAGCCCCAGCATTTT. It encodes CASSLQGQTNQPQHF.